Listed below are T cell receptor beta chains from one sample, sequenced in a study of human T cells and chemical hapten exposure. TCRdb redid the calling of the RACE reads with MiXCR, one entry per CDR3 protein. This table has 35,000 to 50,000 distinct CDR3 sequences, 3.5% to 4.5% appearing once. Sample: whole blood. These receptors all stem from a female donor in good health. Some clones in this sample may be carry-over from other donors' samples. The CDR3 runs from the conserved cysteine through the conserved F or W. Fields, in order: CDR3 protein, CDR3 DNA, J gene, V gene, clone size, D gene. A D gene is named only where the DNA matches it firmly. Only some rows state a clone size, as once, few, many or a class for expanded clones.

CSARDPDSAYGYTF | TGCAGTGCTAGAGATCCGGACAGCGCTTATGGCTACACCTTC | TRBJ1-2 | TRBV20-1 | many | NA
CAISGQGYNYGYTF | TGTGCCATCAGTGGACAGGGCTACAACTATGGCTACACCTTC | TRBJ1-2 | TRBV10-3 | few | TRBD1
CSARDIQPGTEAFF | TGCAGTGCTAGAGATATACAGCCGGGAACTGAAGCTTTCTTT | TRBJ1-1 | TRBV20-1 | many | NA
CASSPTGGPTDTQYF | TGTGCCAGCAGCCCCACCGGGGGGCCCACAGATACGCAGTATTTT | TRBJ2-3 | TRBV3-1 | many | NA
CASSRTGPNEKLFF | TGTGCCAGCAGTCGGACAGGGCCGAATGAAAAACTGTTTTTT | TRBJ1-4 | TRBV14 | many | TRBD1
CASSYSKFRGEIYTIYF | TGTGCCAGCAGTTACTCGAAATTCAGGGGTGAAATTTACACCATATATTTT | TRBJ1-3 | TRBV6-5 | many | NA
CASSYTRGASNQPQHF | TGTGCCAGCAGTTACACTAGGGGTGCGAGCAATCAGCCCCAGCATTTT | TRBJ1-5 | TRBV6-6 | many | NA
CASSFRQGSDTQYF | TGTGCCAGCAGCTTTCGACAGGGCTCAGATACGCAGTATTTT | TRBJ2-3 | TRBV9 | many | TRBD1
CASSKGLAGNGELFF | TGTGCCAGCAGCAAGGGACTAGCGGGGAACGGGGAGCTGTTTTTT | TRBJ2-2 | TRBV6-5 | many | TRBD2
CASGTRTGGHEKLFF | TGTGCCAGCGGGACTCGGACAGGGGGGCATGAAAAACTGTTTTTT | TRBJ1-4 | TRBV12-3/TRBV12-4 | many | TRBD1
CAIGDRGSHGYTF | TGTGCCATCGGGGACAGGGGAAGCCATGGCTACACCTTC | TRBJ1-2 | TRBV6-2/TRBV6-3 | many | TRBD1
CASSFLENTEAFF | TGTGCCAGCAGCTTCTTGGAGAACACTGAAGCTTTCTTT | TRBJ1-1 | TRBV7-9 | few | NA
CASSSPGQGDYGYTF | TGTGCCAGCAGTTCGCCGGGACAGGGTGACTATGGCTACACCTTC | TRBJ1-2 | TRBV27 | few | TRBD1
CATSRGGGNQPQHF | TGTGCCACCAGCAGAGGGGGAGGCAATCAGCCCCAGCATTTT | TRBJ1-5 | TRBV15 | many | NA
CASSLDASGDPGTQYF | TGCGCCAGCAGCTTGGATGCTAGCGGGGACCCGGGTACGCAGTATTTT | TRBJ2-3 | TRBV5-1 | few | TRBD2
CASSFDRNQPQHF | TGTGCCAGCAGCTTTGACCGCAATCAGCCCCAGCATTTT | TRBJ1-5 | TRBV7-3 | many | NA
CASNLSPAPEQYF | TGTGCCAGCAACCTTAGCCCCGCACCCGAGCAGTACTTC | TRBJ2-7 | TRBV7-9 | many | NA
CAISGASGGADTQYF | TGTGCCATCAGTGGGGCTAGCGGGGGCGCAGATACGCAGTATTTT | TRBJ2-3 | TRBV10-3 | NA | TRBD2
CASSLGSGRDAEAFF | TGTGCCAGCAGCTTAGGTTCGGGCAGAGACGCTGAAGCTTTCTTT | TRBJ1-1 | TRBV7-9 | many | NA
CASTLAGADTQYF | TGTGCCAGCACCCTAGCGGGGGCGGATACGCAGTATTTT | TRBJ2-3 | TRBV6-2/TRBV6-3 | many | TRBD2
CSARDASGRGTDTQYF | TGCAGTGCTAGAGACGCTAGCGGGAGGGGCACAGATACGCAGTATTTT | TRBJ2-3 | TRBV20-1 | many | TRBD2
CASSQQGADYGYTF | TGCGCCAGCAGCCAACAGGGGGCTGACTATGGCTACACCTTC | TRBJ1-2 | TRBV4-1 | many | TRBD1
CASATMGDQPQHF | TGTGCCAGCGCAACTATGGGGGACCAGCCCCAGCATTTT | TRBJ1-5 | TRBV5-5 | many | NA
CASSKLAAKHNEQFF | TGTGCCAGCAGTAAACTAGCAGCAAAGCACAATGAGCAGTTCTTC | TRBJ2-1 | TRBV6-2/TRBV6-3 | many | NA
CASTPRIGATNEKLFF | TGCGCCAGCACCCCCCGTATTGGGGCAACTAATGAAAAACTGTTTTTT | TRBJ1-4 | TRBV4-3 | many | NA
CASSLTGDRSETQYF | TGTGCCAGCAGTTTGACAGGGGACAGGTCAGAGACCCAGTACTTC | TRBJ2-5 | TRBV28 | many | TRBD1
CASSLDRNSYEQYF | TGCGCCAGCAGCTTGGATCGGAACTCCTACGAGCAGTACTTC | TRBJ2-7 | TRBV5-1 | many | NA
CASRDRWGGTQYF | TGTGCCAGCAGGGACAGGTGGGGAGGTACGCAGTATTTT | TRBJ2-3 | TRBV6-5 | many | NA
CASSPTSGGFDEQFF | TGTGCCAGCAGTCCAACTAGCGGGGGCTTCGATGAGCAGTTCTTC | TRBJ2-1 | TRBV6-2/TRBV6-3 | many | TRBD2
CATSDSRVGYEQYF | TGTGCCACCAGTGATTCCCGTGTCGGCTACGAGCAGTACTTC | TRBJ2-7 | TRBV24-1 | NA | NA
CASSQVSSGELFF | TGTGCCAGCAGCCAAGTTAGTTCCGGGGAGCTGTTTTTT | TRBJ2-2 | TRBV14 | once | NA
CASRDGPGTNYGYTF | TGCGCCAGCAGGGATGGTCCCGGGACAAACTATGGCTACACCTTC | TRBJ1-2 | TRBV5-1 | many | NA
CASSENRLDIQYF | TGTGCCAGCAGTGAAAACAGACTAGACATTCAGTACTTC | TRBJ2-4 | TRBV6-1 | many | NA
CASTVRDTEAFF | TGTGCCAGCACTGTCAGGGACACTGAAGCTTTCTTT | TRBJ1-1 | TRBV28 | many | NA
CASSLSSYGYTF | TGTGCCAGCAGCTTAAGCAGCTATGGCTACACCTTC | TRBJ1-2 | TRBV7-9 | many | NA
CASTPTGQGEQYF | TGTGCCAGCACCCCTACTGGGCAGGGCGAGCAGTACTTC | TRBJ2-7 | TRBV6-5 | many | NA
CASSLEQGVVAKLFF | TGTGCCAGCAGCTTAGAGCAGGGGGTGGTGGCAAAACTGTTTTTT | TRBJ1-4 | TRBV7-9 | many | TRBD1
CASSQSQGPPQHF | TGTGCCAGCAGCCAATCTCAGGGTCCGCCCCAGCATTTT | TRBJ1-5 | TRBV7-9 | many | NA
CASSKRTGASRFNADTQYF | TGTGCCAGCAGCAAACGTACGGGGGCGAGCCGGTTCAACGCAGATACGCAGTATTTT | TRBJ2-3 | TRBV21-1 | many | NA
CASIGGTLHGQFF | TGTGCCAGCATCGGTGGGACGCTACATGGGCAGTTCTTC | TRBJ2-1 | TRBV2 | many | NA
CASSLPGEQPQHF | TGCGCCAGCAGCCTGCCGGGGGAACAGCCCCAGCATTTT | TRBJ1-5 | TRBV5-1 | many | NA
CASSLGGQGIPEAFF | TGTGCCAGCAGTTTAGGCGGACAGGGGATCCCTGAAGCTTTCTTT | TRBJ1-1 | TRBV27 | many | TRBD1
CASSRQENQPQHF | TGTGCCAGCAGCCGACAGGAGAATCAGCCCCAGCATTTT | TRBJ1-5 | TRBV6-6 | NA | NA
CASSFPGGASNTEAFF | TGTGCCAGCAGCTTTCCTGGGGGCGCAAGTAATACTGAAGCTTTCTTT | TRBJ1-1 | TRBV5-4 | few | NA
CASHATGTVNTEAFF | TGCGCCAGCCATGCCACCGGGACGGTGAACACTGAAGCTTTCTTT | TRBJ1-1 | TRBV5-1 | NA | NA
CASRESARVTGELFF | TGCGCCAGCAGGGAATCGGCGCGGGTCACCGGGGAGCTGTTTTTT | TRBJ2-2 | TRBV5-1 | many | NA
CASSQEWGTVSNTGELFF | TGTGCCAGCAGCCAAGAATGGGGGACCGTCTCGAACACCGGGGAGCTGTTTTTT | TRBJ2-2 | TRBV3-1 | many | NA
CASSLVGVRGDEQFF | TGTGCCAGCAGTTTAGTTGGGGTCAGAGGGGATGAGCAGTTCTTC | TRBJ2-1 | TRBV12-3/TRBV12-4 | NA | NA
CASSSTRGETQYF | TGTGCCAGCAGCTCTACTAGGGGAGAGACCCAGTACTTC | TRBJ2-5 | TRBV7-7 | many | NA
CASSLPRGTDTQYF | TGTGCCAGCAGCTTACCCAGGGGGACAGATACGCAGTATTTT | TRBJ2-3 | TRBV7-8 | many | TRBD1
CSVSDRVGGYTF | TGCAGTGTCTCGGACAGGGTTGGAGGCTACACCTTC | TRBJ1-2 | TRBV20-1 | many | TRBD1